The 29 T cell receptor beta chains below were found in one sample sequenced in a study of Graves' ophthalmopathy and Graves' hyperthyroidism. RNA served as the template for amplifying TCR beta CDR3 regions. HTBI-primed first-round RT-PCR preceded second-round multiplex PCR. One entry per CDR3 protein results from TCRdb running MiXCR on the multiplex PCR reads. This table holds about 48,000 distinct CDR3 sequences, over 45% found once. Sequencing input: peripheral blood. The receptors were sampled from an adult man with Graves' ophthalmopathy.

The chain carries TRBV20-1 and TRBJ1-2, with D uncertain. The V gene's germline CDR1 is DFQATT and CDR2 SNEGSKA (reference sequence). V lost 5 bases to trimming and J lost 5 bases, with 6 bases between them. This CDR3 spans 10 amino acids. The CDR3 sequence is CSARAYGYTF. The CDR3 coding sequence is TGCAGTGCTCGAGCTTATGGCTACACCTTC.

CDR3 residues: CSARRTVYNEQFF. CDR3 coding DNA: TGCAGTGCTAGAAGGACGGTTTACAATGAGCAGTTCTTC. This chain links TRBV20-1 with TRBJ2-1; D not certain. This CDR3 region has 13 residues. V lost 2 bases and J lost 4, with 9 bases in between. Germline lookup yields CDR1 DFQATT and CDR2 SNEGSKA (reference sequence).

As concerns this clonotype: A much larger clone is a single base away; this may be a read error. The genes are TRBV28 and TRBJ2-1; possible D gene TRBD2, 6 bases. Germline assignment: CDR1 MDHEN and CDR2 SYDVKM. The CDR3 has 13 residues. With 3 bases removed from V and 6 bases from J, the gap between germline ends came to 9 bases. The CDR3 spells CASSFLAANEQFF. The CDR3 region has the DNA TGTGCCAGCAGTTTCTTAGCGGCCAATGAGCAGTTCTTC.

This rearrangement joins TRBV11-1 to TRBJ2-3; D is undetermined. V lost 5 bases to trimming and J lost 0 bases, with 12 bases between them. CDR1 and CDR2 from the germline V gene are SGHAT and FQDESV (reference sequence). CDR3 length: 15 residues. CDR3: CASSAAAVSTDTQYF. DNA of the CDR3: TGTGCCAGCAGCGCTGCGGCTGTGAGCACAGATACGCAGTATTTT.

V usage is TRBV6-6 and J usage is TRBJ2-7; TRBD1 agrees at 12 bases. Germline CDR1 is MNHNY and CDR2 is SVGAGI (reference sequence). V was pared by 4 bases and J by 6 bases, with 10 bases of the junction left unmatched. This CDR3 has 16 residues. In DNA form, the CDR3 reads TGTGCCAGCAGTTCGCACTCCGGGACAGGGGGCTGCGAGCAGTACTTC. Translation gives CASSSHSGTGGCEQYF.

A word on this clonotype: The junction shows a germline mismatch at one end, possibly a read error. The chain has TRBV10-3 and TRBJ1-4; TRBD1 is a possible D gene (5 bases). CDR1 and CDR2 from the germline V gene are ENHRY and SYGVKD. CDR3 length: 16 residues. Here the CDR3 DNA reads TGTGTCATCAGCGAGTCACTCAGAACTACAAGGGGTAAACTGTTTTTT. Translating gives CVISESLRTTRGKLFF.

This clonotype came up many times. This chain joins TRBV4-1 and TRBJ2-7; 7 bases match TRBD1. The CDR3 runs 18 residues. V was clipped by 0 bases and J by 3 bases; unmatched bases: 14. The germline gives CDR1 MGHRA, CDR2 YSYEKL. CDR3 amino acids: CASSQEGPETGRNYEQYF. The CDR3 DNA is TGCGCCAGCAGCCAAGAAGGTCCGGAGACAGGGCGGAACTACGAGCAGTACTTC.

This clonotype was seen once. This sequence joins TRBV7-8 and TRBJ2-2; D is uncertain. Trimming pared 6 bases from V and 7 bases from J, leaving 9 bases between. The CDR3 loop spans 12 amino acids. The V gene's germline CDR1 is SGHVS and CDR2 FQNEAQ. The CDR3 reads CASSPRVGELFF. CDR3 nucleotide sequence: TGTGCCAGCAGTCCAAGGGTCGGGGAGCTGTTTTTT.

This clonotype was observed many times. CDR3 in DNA: TGTGCCAGCAGTCTACAGGGATCCCCTGGAAACACCATATATTTT. This codes for CASSLQGSPGNTIYF. The chain joins TRBV6-6 to TRBJ1-3; TRBD1 might be the D (6 bases). V lost 5 bases, J lost 2 bases, and 13 bases lay in between. From germline, CDR1 is MNHNY and CDR2 SVGAGI (reference sequence). This CDR3 region has 15 residues.

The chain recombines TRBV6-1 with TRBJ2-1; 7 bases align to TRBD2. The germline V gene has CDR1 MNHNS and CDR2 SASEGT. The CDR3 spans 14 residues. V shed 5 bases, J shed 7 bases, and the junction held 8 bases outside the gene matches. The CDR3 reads CASSRGGMGNEQFF. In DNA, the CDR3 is TGTGCCAGCAGTAGGGGAGGGATGGGTAATGAGCAGTTCTTC.

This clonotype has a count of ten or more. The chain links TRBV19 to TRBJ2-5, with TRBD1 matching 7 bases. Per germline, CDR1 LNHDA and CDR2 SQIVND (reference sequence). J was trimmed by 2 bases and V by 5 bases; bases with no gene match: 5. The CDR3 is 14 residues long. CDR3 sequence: CASSARTGQETQYF. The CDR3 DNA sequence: TGTGCCAGTAGTGCACGGACAGGACAAGAGACCCAGTACTTC.

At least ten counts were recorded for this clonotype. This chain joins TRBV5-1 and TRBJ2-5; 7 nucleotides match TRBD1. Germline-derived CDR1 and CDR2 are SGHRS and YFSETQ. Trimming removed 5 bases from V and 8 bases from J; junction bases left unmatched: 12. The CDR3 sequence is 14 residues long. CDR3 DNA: TGCGCCAGCAGACCGTCACAGGGGCCGGGTACCCAGTACTTC. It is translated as CASRPSQGPGTQYF.

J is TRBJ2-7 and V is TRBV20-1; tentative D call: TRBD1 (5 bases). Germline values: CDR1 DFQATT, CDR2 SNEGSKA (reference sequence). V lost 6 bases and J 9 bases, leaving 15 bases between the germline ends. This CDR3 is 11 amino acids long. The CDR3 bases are TGCAGTGCCACCACACAGGACGGGCAGTACTTC. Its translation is CSATTQDGQYF.

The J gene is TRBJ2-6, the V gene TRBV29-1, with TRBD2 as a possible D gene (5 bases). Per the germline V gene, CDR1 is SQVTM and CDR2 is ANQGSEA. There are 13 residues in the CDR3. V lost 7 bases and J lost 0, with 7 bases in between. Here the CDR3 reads CSAGISGANVLTF. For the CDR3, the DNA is TGCAGCGCGGGGATCTCTGGGGCCAACGTCCTGACTTTC. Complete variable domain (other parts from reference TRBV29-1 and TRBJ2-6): SAVISQKPSRDICQRGTSLTIQCQVDSQVTMMFWYRQQPGQSLTLIATANQGSEATYESGFVIDKFPISRPNLTFSTLTVSNMSPEDSSIYLCSAGISGANVLTFGAGSRLTVL.

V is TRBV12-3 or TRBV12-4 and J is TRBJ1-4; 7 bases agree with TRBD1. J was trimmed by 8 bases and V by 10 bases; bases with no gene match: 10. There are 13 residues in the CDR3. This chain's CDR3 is CAIADRPQEKLFF. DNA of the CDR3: TGTGCCATCGCGGACAGGCCCCAGGAAAAACTGTTTTTT.

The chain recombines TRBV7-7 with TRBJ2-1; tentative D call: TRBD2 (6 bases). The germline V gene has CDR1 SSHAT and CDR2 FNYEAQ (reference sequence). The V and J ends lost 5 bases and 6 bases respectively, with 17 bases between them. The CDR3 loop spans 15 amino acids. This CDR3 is CASSPPNGGGNEQFF. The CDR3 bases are TGTGCCAGCAGCCCCCCTAACGGGGGAGGCAATGAGCAGTTCTTC.

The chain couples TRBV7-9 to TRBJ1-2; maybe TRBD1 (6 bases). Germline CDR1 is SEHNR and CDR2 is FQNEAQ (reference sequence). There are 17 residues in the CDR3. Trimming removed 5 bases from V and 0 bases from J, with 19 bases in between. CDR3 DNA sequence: TGTGCCAGCAGCAAGCGGAGGGGGATTACTCCTAACTATGGCTACACCTTC. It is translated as CASSKRRGITPNYGYTF.

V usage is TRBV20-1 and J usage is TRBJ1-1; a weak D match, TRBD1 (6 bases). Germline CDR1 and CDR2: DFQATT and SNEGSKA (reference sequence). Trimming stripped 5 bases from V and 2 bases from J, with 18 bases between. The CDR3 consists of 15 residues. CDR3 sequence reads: CSAFRGTDTNTEAFF. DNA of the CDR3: TGCAGTGCTTTCAGGGGCACAGATACTAACACTGAAGCTTTCTTT.

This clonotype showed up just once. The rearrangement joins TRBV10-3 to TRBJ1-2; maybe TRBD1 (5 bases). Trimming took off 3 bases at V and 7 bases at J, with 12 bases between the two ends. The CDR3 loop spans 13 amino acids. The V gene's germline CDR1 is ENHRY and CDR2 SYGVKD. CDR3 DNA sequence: TGTGCCATCAGTGACAGGGACGTGAGTGGCTACACCTTC. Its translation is CAISDRDVSGYTF.

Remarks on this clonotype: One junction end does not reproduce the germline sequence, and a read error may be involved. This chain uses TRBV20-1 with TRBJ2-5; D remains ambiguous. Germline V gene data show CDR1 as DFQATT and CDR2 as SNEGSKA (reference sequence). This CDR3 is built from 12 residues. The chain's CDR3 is CNANTDHETQYF. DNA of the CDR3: TGCAATGCCAACACCGACCATGAGACCCAGTACTTC.

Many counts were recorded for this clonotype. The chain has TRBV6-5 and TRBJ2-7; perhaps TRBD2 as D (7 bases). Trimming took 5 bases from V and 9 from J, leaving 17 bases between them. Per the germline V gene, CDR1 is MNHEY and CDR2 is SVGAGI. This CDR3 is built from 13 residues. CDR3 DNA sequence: TGTGCCAGCAGTAGGGGGACTACCGACGCGCAGTACTTC. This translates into CASSRGTTDAQYF.

The chain's CDR3 is CATSPSGAIWAQYF. CDR3 bases: TGTGCCACCAGCCCGTCAGGTGCCATTTGGGCCCAGTACTTC. V usage is TRBV27 and J usage is TRBJ2-5; D is ambiguous. The CDR3 is 14 residues long. Trimming shortened V by 10 bases and J by 9 bases, and 24 bases separated the two germline ends. CDR1 is MNHEY and CDR2 is SMNVEV in the germline V gene (reference sequence).

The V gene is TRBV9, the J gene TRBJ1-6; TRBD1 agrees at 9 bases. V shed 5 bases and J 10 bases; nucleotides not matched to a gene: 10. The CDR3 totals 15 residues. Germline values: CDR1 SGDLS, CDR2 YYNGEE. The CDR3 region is CASSGAGQGGSPLHF. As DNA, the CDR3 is TGTGCCAGCAGTGGAGCGGGACAGGGAGGATCACCCCTCCACTTT.

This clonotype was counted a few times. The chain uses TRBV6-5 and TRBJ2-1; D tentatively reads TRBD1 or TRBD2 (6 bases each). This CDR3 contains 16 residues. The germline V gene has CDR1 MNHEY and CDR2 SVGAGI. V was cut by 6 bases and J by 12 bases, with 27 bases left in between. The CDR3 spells CASSSRRHGGTDTQFF. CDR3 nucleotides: TGTGCCAGCAGCTCTCGGCGGCACGGGGGCACAGATACGCAGTTCTTC.

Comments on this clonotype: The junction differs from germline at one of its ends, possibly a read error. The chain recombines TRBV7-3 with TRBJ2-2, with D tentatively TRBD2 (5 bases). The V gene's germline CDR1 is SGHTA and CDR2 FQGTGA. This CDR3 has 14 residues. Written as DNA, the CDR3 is TGTGCCAGCAGCGACATTGCGAACGCCGGGGAGCTGTCTTTT. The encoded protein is CASSDIANAGELSF. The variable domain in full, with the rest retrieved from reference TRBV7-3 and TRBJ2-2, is GAGVSQTPSNKVTEKGKYVELRCDPISGHTALYWYRQSLGQGPEFLIYFQGTGAADDSGLPNDRFFAVRPEGSVSTLKIQRTERGDSAVYLCASSDIANAGELSFGEGSRLTVL.

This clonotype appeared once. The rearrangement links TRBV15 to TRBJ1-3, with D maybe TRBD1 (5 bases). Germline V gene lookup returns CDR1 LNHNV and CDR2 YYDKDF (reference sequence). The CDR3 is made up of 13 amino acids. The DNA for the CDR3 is TGTGCTAGAGTAGGCAGGGTGGGAAACACCATATATTTT. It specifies CARVGRVGNTIYF.

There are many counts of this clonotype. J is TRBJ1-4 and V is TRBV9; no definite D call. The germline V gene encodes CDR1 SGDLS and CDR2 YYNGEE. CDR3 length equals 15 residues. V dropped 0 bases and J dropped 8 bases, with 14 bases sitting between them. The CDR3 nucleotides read TGTGCCAGCAGCGTAGAGTCGGATCGTGGGGAAAAACTGTTTTTT. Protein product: CASSVESDRGEKLFF. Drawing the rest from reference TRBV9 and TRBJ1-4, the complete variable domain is DSGVTQTPKHLITATGQRVTLRCSPRSGDLSVYWYQQSLDQGLQFLIQYYNGEERAKGNILERFSAQQFPDLHSELNLSSLELGDSALYFCASSVESDRGEKLFFGSGTQLSVL.

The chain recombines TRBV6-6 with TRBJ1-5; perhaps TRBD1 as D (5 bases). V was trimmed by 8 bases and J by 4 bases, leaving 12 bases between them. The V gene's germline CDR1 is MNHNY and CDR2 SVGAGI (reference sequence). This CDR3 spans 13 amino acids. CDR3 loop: CASGGKGNQPQHF. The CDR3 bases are TGTGCCAGCGGGGGGAAAGGGAATCAGCCCCAGCATTTT.

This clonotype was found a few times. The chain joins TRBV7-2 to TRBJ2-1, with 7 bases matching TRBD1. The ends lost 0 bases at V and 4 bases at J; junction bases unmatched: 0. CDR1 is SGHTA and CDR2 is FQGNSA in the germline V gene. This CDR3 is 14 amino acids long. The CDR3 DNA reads TGTGCCAGCAGCTTAGCGACAGGGTACAATGAGCAGTTCTTC. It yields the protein CASSLATGYNEQFF. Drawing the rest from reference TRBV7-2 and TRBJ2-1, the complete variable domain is GAGVSQSPSNKVTEKGKDVELRCDPISGHTALYWYRQSLGQGLEFLIYFQGNSAPDKSGLPSDRFSAERTGGSVSTLTIQRTQQEDSAVYLCASSLATGYNEQFFGPGTRLTVL.